The source of this TCR beta chain is a study of T cell repertoires in cytomegalovirus infection. MiXCR was run by TCRdb on the reads, yielding one entry per CDR3 protein. Of 500,000 or so distinct CDR3 sequences in the sample, more than 15% were seen once. The sequencing sample was made of CD8+ T cells from PBMCs. This TCR derives from a human donor in good health (CMV status not recorded). Some clones in this sample may be carry-over from other donors' samples.

The CDR3 protein is CATSRPESSYEQYF. The CDR3 DNA reads as TGTGCCACCAGCAGGCCGGAAAGCTCCTACGAGCAGTACTTC. The chain employs TRBV15 and TRBJ2-7; D unclear. Germline CDR1 and CDR2: LNHNV and YYDKDF (reference sequence). Trimming shortened V by 3 bases and J by 0 bases, and 9 bases separated the two germline ends. The CDR3 is made up of 14 amino acids.